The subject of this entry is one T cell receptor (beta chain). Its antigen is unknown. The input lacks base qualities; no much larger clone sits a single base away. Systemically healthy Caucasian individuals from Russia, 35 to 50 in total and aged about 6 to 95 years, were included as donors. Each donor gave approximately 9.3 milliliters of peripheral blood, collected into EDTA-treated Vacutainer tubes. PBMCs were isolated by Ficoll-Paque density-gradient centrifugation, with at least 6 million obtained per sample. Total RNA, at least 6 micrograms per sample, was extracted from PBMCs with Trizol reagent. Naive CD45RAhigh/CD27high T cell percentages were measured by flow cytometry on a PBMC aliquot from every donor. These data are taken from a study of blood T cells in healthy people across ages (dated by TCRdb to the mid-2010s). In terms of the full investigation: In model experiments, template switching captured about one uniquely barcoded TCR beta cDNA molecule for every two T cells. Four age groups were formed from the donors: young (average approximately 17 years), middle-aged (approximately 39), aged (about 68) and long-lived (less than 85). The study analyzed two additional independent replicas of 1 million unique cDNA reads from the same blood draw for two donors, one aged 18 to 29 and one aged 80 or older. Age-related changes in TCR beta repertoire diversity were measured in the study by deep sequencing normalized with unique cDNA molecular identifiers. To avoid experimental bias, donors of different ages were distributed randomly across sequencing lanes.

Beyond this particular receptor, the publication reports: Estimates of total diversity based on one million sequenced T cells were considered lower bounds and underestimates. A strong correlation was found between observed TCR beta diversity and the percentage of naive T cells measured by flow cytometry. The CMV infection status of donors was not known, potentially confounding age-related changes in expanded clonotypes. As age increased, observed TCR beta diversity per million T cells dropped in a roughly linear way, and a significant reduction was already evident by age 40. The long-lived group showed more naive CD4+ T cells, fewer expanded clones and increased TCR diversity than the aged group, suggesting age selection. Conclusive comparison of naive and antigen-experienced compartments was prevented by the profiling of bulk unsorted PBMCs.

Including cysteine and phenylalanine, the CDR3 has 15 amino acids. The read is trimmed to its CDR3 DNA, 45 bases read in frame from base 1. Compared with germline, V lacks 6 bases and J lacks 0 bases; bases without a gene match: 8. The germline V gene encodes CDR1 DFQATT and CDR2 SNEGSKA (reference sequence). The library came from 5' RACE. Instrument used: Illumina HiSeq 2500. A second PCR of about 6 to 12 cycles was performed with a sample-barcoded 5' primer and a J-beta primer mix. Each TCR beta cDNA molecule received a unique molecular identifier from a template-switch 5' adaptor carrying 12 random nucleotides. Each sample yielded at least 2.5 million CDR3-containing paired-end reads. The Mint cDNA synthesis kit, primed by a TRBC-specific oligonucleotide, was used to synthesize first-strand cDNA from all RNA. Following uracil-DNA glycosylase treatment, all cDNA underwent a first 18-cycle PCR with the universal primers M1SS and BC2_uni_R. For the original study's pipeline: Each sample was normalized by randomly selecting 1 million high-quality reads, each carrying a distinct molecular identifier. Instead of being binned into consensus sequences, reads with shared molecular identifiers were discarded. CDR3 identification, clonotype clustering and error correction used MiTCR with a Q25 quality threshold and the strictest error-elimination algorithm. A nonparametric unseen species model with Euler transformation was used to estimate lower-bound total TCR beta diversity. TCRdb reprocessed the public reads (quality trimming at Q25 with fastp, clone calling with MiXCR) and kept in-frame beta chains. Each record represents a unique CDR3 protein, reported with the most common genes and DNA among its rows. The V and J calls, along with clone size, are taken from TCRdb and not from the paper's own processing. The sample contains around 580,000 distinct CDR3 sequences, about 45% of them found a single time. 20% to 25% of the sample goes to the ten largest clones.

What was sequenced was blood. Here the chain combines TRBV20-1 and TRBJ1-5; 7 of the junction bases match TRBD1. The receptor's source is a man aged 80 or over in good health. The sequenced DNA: TGCAGTGCGGTGGGACAGCCTCATAGCAATCAGCCCCAGCATTTT. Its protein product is CSAVGQPHSNQPQHF.